Listed below are T cell receptor beta chains from one sample, sequenced in a study of cytomegalovirus exposure and HLA in healthy donors. Here immunoSEQ multiplex PCR was the method, and the copy in TCRdb shows in-frame clones only, minus some. The sample has 150,000 or so clones, about 68% seen once. The sample consisted of PBMCs. The origin of the receptors is a man aged 25-40 years in good health and CMV-seronegative. The CDR3 runs from the conserved cysteine through the conserved F or W. D genes are given only for firm matches. Clone size is stated in some rows and not others, as once, few, many or a class when expanded.

d_call: NA; v_call: TRBV30; clone_size: NA; j_call: TRBJ1-5; cdr3_nt: TGTGCCGCCGACTGGGGCAATCAGCCCCAGCATTTT; cdr3_aa: CAADWGNQPQHF
d_call: TRBD1; v_call: TRBV6-5; clone_size: NA; j_call: TRBJ1-1; cdr3_nt: TGTGCCAGCAAGGGGACAGGGGGAGGCACTGAAGCTTTCTTT; cdr3_aa: CASKGTGGGTEAFF
d_call: TRBD1; v_call: TRBV6-1; clone_size: NA; j_call: TRBJ1-4; cdr3_nt: TGTGCCAGCAGTGAAGCGGGACAGGGGTGGGAAAAACTGTTTTTT; cdr3_aa: CASSEAGQGWEKLFF
d_call: NA; v_call: TRBV19; clone_size: NA; j_call: TRBJ2-3; cdr3_nt: TGTGCCAGTAGTATAGAGACTAGCACAGATACGCAGTATTTT; cdr3_aa: CASSIETSTDTQYF
d_call: NA; v_call: TRBV7-6; clone_size: NA; j_call: TRBJ2-3; cdr3_nt: TGTGCCAGCAGCTTAGCGGGGGCGAGCCTTTTTTACACAGATACGCAGTATTTT; cdr3_aa: CASSLAGASLFYTDTQYF
d_call: TRBD2; v_call: TRBV7-8; clone_size: NA; j_call: TRBJ2-3; cdr3_nt: TGTGCCAGCAGTCCTACTAGCGGGGGGGTGGATACGCAGTATTTT; cdr3_aa: CASSPTSGGVDTQYF
d_call: TRBD1; v_call: TRBV6-6; clone_size: NA; j_call: TRBJ1-3; cdr3_nt: TGTGCCGCGGTTCGGACAGGGGGCTTTGGAAACACCATATATTTT; cdr3_aa: CAAVRTGGFGNTIYF
d_call: NA; v_call: TRBV5-1; clone_size: NA; j_call: TRBJ1-5; cdr3_nt: TGCGCCAGCAGCTTGGAAGGGAGGCAGCCCCAGCATTTT; cdr3_aa: CASSLEGRQPQHF
d_call: TRBD2; v_call: TRBV7-2; clone_size: NA; j_call: TRBJ2-3; cdr3_nt: TGTGCCAGCAGCCGGGGGGACACAGATACGCAGTATTTT; cdr3_aa: CASSRGDTDTQYF
d_call: NA; v_call: TRBV5-5; clone_size: few; j_call: TRBJ1-1; cdr3_nt: TGTGCCAGCAGCTTGGTACCTACTGACACTGAAGCTTTCTTT; cdr3_aa: CASSLVPTDTEAFF
d_call: NA; v_call: TRBV5-6; clone_size: few; j_call: TRBJ1-1; cdr3_nt: TGTGCCAGCAGCTTGGACAGAACCACTGAAGCTTTCTTT; cdr3_aa: CASSLDRTTEAFF
d_call: NA; v_call: TRBV7-8; clone_size: NA; j_call: TRBJ1-5; cdr3_nt: TGTGCCAGCAGCTTAGAGCGGGGGCCCAATCAGCCCCAGCATTTT; cdr3_aa: CASSLERGPNQPQHF
d_call: NA; v_call: TRBV30; clone_size: NA; j_call: TRBJ2-1; cdr3_nt: TGTGCCTGGAGTGTACGAAGCCAGGCTGAGCAGTTCTTC; cdr3_aa: CAWSVRSQAEQFF
d_call: TRBD1; v_call: TRBV5-1; clone_size: NA; j_call: TRBJ1-4; cdr3_nt: TGCGCCAGCAGCCCCGGGACAGTGGTAGGCGAAAAACTGTTTTTT; cdr3_aa: CASSPGTVVGEKLFF
d_call: TRBD1; v_call: TRBV9; clone_size: NA; j_call: TRBJ2-2; cdr3_nt: TGTGCCAGCAGCGTAGGGGACAGGGTTCCCACCGGGGAGCTGTTTTTT; cdr3_aa: CASSVGDRVPTGELFF
d_call: NA; v_call: TRBV5-4; clone_size: NA; j_call: TRBJ1-1; cdr3_nt: TGTGCCAGCAGCTTTCCAGGTCAGGACACTGAAGCTTTCTTT; cdr3_aa: CASSFPGQDTEAFF
d_call: TRBD2; v_call: TRBV20-1; clone_size: NA; j_call: TRBJ2-4; cdr3_nt: TGCAGTGCTAGATCTGCGGGAGTTCAGTACTTC; cdr3_aa: CSARSAGVQYF
d_call: TRBD2; v_call: TRBV29-1; clone_size: NA; j_call: TRBJ2-7; cdr3_nt: TGCAGCGTTGAAGCTGCTAGCGGGGGCTACGAGCAGTACTTC; cdr3_aa: CSVEAASGGYEQYF
d_call: NA; v_call: TRBV5-5; clone_size: NA; j_call: TRBJ1-6; cdr3_nt: TGTGCCAGCAGCTTGGTAGGAGATTCACCCCTCCACTTT; cdr3_aa: CASSLVGDSPLHF
d_call: NA; v_call: TRBV5-4; clone_size: NA; j_call: TRBJ1-2; cdr3_nt: TGTGCCAGCAGCTTGGTGGGGGCAGTCTATGGCTACACCTTC; cdr3_aa: CASSLVGAVYGYTF
d_call: TRBD1; v_call: TRBV29-1; clone_size: NA; j_call: TRBJ2-7; cdr3_nt: TGCAGCGTTAGGGGGACAGAGTCCTACGAGCAGTACTTC; cdr3_aa: CSVRGTESYEQYF
d_call: NA; v_call: TRBV29-1; clone_size: NA; j_call: TRBJ2-7; cdr3_nt: TGCAGCGTTGTTGGGGAGACCTACGAGCAGTACTTC; cdr3_aa: CSVVGETYEQYF
d_call: NA; v_call: TRBV6-1; clone_size: NA; j_call: TRBJ1-1; cdr3_nt: TGTGCCAGCAGTGAAGGCCGTATGGAGGCTTTCTTT; cdr3_aa: CASSEGRMEAFF
d_call: NA; v_call: TRBV7-2; clone_size: NA; j_call: TRBJ1-2; cdr3_nt: TGTGCCAGCAGCTTAGTCCAGGGATCCGACTATGGCTACACCTTC; cdr3_aa: CASSLVQGSDYGYTF
d_call: NA; v_call: TRBV14; clone_size: NA; j_call: TRBJ2-1; cdr3_nt: TGTGCCAGCAGCCAAGTACGGGGGAGCCCGTTCTTC; cdr3_aa: CASSQVRGSPFF
d_call: NA; v_call: TRBV19; clone_size: once; j_call: TRBJ2-2; cdr3_nt: TGTGCCAGTAGCGCAGGGAACACCGGGGAGCTGTTTTTT; cdr3_aa: CASSAGNTGELFF
d_call: NA; v_call: TRBV5-1; clone_size: NA; j_call: TRBJ2-7; cdr3_nt: TGCGCCAGCAGCTCCCCAGAAGCCTACGAGCAGTACTTC; cdr3_aa: CASSSPEAYEQYF
d_call: NA; v_call: TRBV19; clone_size: NA; j_call: TRBJ2-5; cdr3_nt: TGTGCCAGTAGTATACTCACCAGAGACGGGGAGACCCAGTACTTC; cdr3_aa: CASSILTRDGETQYF
d_call: NA; v_call: TRBV2; clone_size: NA; j_call: TRBJ2-1; cdr3_nt: TGTGCCAGCACGGAGGGTGCCTACAATGAGCAGTTCTTC; cdr3_aa: CASTEGAYNEQFF
d_call: NA; v_call: TRBV18; clone_size: few; j_call: TRBJ1-1; cdr3_nt: TGTGCCAGCTCACGGAGGGAGAAGAACACTGAAGCTTTCTTT; cdr3_aa: CASSRREKNTEAFF
d_call: TRBD1; v_call: TRBV9; clone_size: NA; j_call: TRBJ1-6; cdr3_nt: TGTGCCAGCAGCGTAATCGGGACAGATAATTCACCCCTCCACTTT; cdr3_aa: CASSVIGTDNSPLHF
d_call: NA; v_call: TRBV4-3; clone_size: NA; j_call: TRBJ1-2; cdr3_nt: TGCGCCAGCAGCCAAGACAGGGACTATGGCTACACCTTC; cdr3_aa: CASSQDRDYGYTF
d_call: TRBD1; v_call: TRBV9; clone_size: NA; j_call: TRBJ2-2; cdr3_nt: TGTGCCAGCAGCGGGGTGGGACAGATCAACACCGGGGAGCTGTTTTTT; cdr3_aa: CASSGVGQINTGELFF
d_call: TRBD1; v_call: TRBV13; clone_size: NA; j_call: TRBJ2-2; cdr3_nt: TGTGCCAGCAGCGTCCGGGACAGGGTTATCGGGGAGCTGTTTTTT; cdr3_aa: CASSVRDRVIGELFF
d_call: TRBD1; v_call: TRBV6-5; clone_size: NA; j_call: TRBJ2-7; cdr3_nt: TGTGCCAGCAGCCCGACAGGGACCGAGCAGTACTTC; cdr3_aa: CASSPTGTEQYF